Described below is a single TCR beta chain sequence and its context. The method was immunoSEQ multiplex PCR; TCRdb's version includes in-frame clones alone and lacks a portion of them. The sample includes roughly 30,000 clones, under 95% of them seen just once. At baseline, cycle 4 day 1, and cycle 7 day 1, blood was sampled. There are 16 residues in the CDR3. Germline V gene sequence: CDR1 SGHAT, CDR2 FQNNGV. V gave up 8 bases and J gave up 1 base, with 17 bases separating them. This entry is derived from a study of OX40 agonist ivuxolimab in advanced cancers. The sequencing used CD4+ or CD8+ T cells sorted from blood, collected in a trial of the OX40 agonist ivuxolimab. This receptor was identified in an adult with an advanced solid tumor such as melanoma, head and neck, liver or kidney cancer. This chain connects TRBV11-2 to TRBJ2-2; D is perhaps TRBD2 (5 bases). CDR3 protein: CASHEGTGQNTGELFF. DNA for the CDR3: TGTGCCAGCCATGAGGGAACCGGGCAGAACACCGGGGAGCTGTTTTTT.